Listed below are T cell receptor beta chains from one sample, sequenced in a study of Ad26.COV2.S vaccination and SARS-CoV-2 variants. The protocol was immunoSEQ multiplex PCR, while the TCRdb copy is restricted to in-frame clones and leaves out a portion. The sample has approximately 420,000 clones; around nine tenths are singletons. The source was peripheral blood, collected in a trial of Ad26.COV2.S vaccine versus placebo. These receptors came from a person aged 18-60 years who received the Ad26.COV2.S COVID-19 vaccine or a placebo. Both conserved end residues are trimmed from each CDR3. The D gene is left open where the match is weak.

>TRBJ2-1|TRBD1|TRBV5-5
ASSSSQGAVYNEQF
>TRBJ2-6|.|TRBV18
ASSRASTQSFGSGANVLT
>TRBJ2-3|.|TRBV10-3
AIRKGGSDTQY
>TRBJ1-2|.|TRBV5-5
ASSLVGESYGYT
>TRBJ2-7|.|TRBV7-8
ASSELGQPSYEQY
>TRBJ2-1|.|TRBV6-5
ASRAAWGLEQF
>TRBJ1-1|TRBD1|TRBV10-3
AISGDRVNTEAF
>TRBJ1-2|.|TRBV2
ASSSVTANYGYT
>TRBJ2-5|.|TRBV14
ASSQGGTFQETQY
>TRBJ1-2|TRBD1|TRBV5-4
ASSLGQGGGGYT
>TRBJ2-1|TRBD2|TRBV4-1
ASSQDGASGAYNEQF
>TRBJ1-6|TRBD1|TRBV6-5
ASRGQLDSPLH
>TRBJ1-4|TRBD1|TRBV5-6
ASSLGRQGPNEKLF
>TRBJ2-3|TRBD2|TRBV5-5
ASSPLAGLLTDTQY
>TRBJ2-7|TRBD1|TRBV18
ASSLARTGGLYEQY
>TRBJ1-1|.|TRBV27
ASSFLGFETEAF
>TRBJ2-2|TRBD1|TRBV5-1
ASSWTGGSLGTGELF
>TRBJ2-7|.|TRBV4-1
ASTLSDTNYEQY
>TRBJ2-3|.|TRBV5-6
ASSLVGRETDTQY
>TRBJ1-5|.|TRBV30
AATRAGGGNQPQH
>TRBJ2-5|TRBD2|TRBV6-4
ASSEEAGGSETQY
>TRBJ1-2|TRBD1|TRBV28
ASSFGEGAGYGYT
>TRBJ2-3|TRBD2|TRBV7-2
ASGIAGSTDTQY
>TRBJ2-3|.|TRBV21-1
ASSKTGHSTDTQY
>TRBJ1-1|.|TRBV3-1/TRBV3-2
ASSPGLLFRAF
>TRBJ1-5|.|TRBV6-1
ASSENPTLGQPQH
>TRBJ2-1|TRBD2|TRBV18
ASSSTSGSYNEQF
>TRBJ2-5|TRBD2|TRBV4-2
ASSLRRGGQETQY
>TRBJ2-1|.|TRBV7-2
ASSLVGPGDEQF
>TRBJ1-1|.|TRBV14
ASRADGNTEAF
>TRBJ2-5|TRBD2|TRBV28
ASRPLGVVTSGGQETQY
>TRBJ2-5|TRBD2|TRBV4-2
ASSQDSASGGAQY
>TRBJ2-2|.|TRBV5-1
ASSFSANTGELF
>TRBJ1-1|TRBD1|TRBV25-1
ASTPRTGFGEAF
>TRBJ1-2|TRBD1|TRBV5-1
ASSPQRGGDYGYT
>TRBJ2-3|TRBD1|TRBV3-1/TRBV3-2
ASSQDPGQGRDTQY